This T cell receptor beta chain appears in the sequencing data of a study of T-cell memory formation after mild COVID-19. The CDR3 consists of 16 residues. Germline V CDR1 and CDR2: SGHKS, YYEKEE (reference sequence). Trimming cost V 0 bases and J 0 bases; bases outside gene matches: 2. A few counts support this clonotype. Antigen specificity is unknown. Study-level findings and limits: Clones which contracted sat mainly in CM and EM if CD4+, and in EMRA if CD8+. Later expanders leaned toward CD4+, whereas clones contracting from day 15 to 85 were balanced CD4/CD8.

TCRdb redid the calling of the 5' RACE reads with MiXCR, one entry per CDR3 protein. The profile shows 400,000 to 550,000 distinct CDR3 sequences, around 27% of them singletons. This chain links TRBV5-5 with TRBJ1-3, with 8 bases lining up with TRBD1. The receptor comes from an adult woman who had mild COVID-19 (a few samples of this study predate the infection). Cell type and time point are not known. Sequencing used PBMCs or a T cell subset sorted from them (not recorded which). CDR3 in amino acids: CASSLGGTGSGNTIYF. The CDR3 DNA follows: TGTGCCAGCAGCTTGGGGGGGACAGGCTCTGGAAACACCATATATTTT.